This is a list of T cell receptor beta chains from one sample in a study of blood T cells in healthy people across ages. TCRdb used MiXCR to reprocess the 5' RACE reads, holding one entry per CDR3 protein. The sample holds roughly 800,000 distinct CDR3 sequences, about 25% seen once. Another study also made use of these data, one on T cells of mothers and their children.

Material for sequencing was blood. Receptors originate from a boy younger than 18 in good health. The CDR3 runs from the conserved cysteine through the conserved F or W. Each record gives: D gene, V gene, J gene, clone size, CDR3 length, CDR3 protein, CDR3 DNA. D genes are given only for firm matches. The size entry is marked missing in some rows and otherwise reads once, few, many or a size class.

d_call: TRBD2; v_call: TRBV12-3/TRBV12-4; j_call: TRBJ2-2; clone_size: many; cdr3_length: 17; cdr3_aa: CACNDLGLAGSHGELFF; cdr3_nt: TGTGCCTGCAACGACCTGGGACTAGCGGGGTCCCACGGGGAGCTGTTTTTT
d_call: -; v_call: TRBV9; j_call: TRBJ1-1; clone_size: -; cdr3_length: 14; cdr3_aa: CASSFGLYDTEAFF; cdr3_nt: TGTGCCAGCAGCTTCGGGCTCTACGACACTGAAGCTTTCTTT
d_call: -; v_call: TRBV19; j_call: TRBJ2-1; clone_size: few; cdr3_length: 14; cdr3_aa: CASSMYLAYNEQFF; cdr3_nt: TGTGCCAGTAGTATGTACCTAGCCTACAATGAGCAGTTCTTC
d_call: TRBD1; v_call: TRBV27; j_call: TRBJ1-6; clone_size: -; cdr3_length: 15; cdr3_aa: CASSFEAGGYSPLHF; cdr3_nt: TGTGCCAGCAGTTTCGAGGCAGGGGGCTATTCACCCCTCCACTTT
d_call: TRBD2; v_call: TRBV6-6; j_call: TRBJ2-1; clone_size: -; cdr3_length: 14; cdr3_aa: CASSSTSGYNEQFF; cdr3_nt: TGTGCCAGCAGTTCGACTAGCGGGTACAATGAGCAGTTCTTC
d_call: TRBD1; v_call: TRBV4-1; j_call: TRBJ1-2; clone_size: -; cdr3_length: 16; cdr3_aa: CASSQDLTRGVVGYTF; cdr3_nt: TGCGCCAGCAGCCAAGATTTGACCAGGGGGGTGGTTGGCTACACCTTC
d_call: TRBD2; v_call: TRBV2; j_call: TRBJ2-1; clone_size: -; cdr3_length: 13; cdr3_aa: CASNRGGLSEQFF; cdr3_nt: TGTGCCAGCAATCGGGGGGGCCTTTCTGAGCAGTTCTTC
d_call: -; v_call: TRBV20-1; j_call: TRBJ2-2; clone_size: few; cdr3_length: 13; cdr3_aa: CSVPDQKSGELFF; cdr3_nt: TGCAGTGTCCCGGACCAAAAATCCGGGGAGCTGTTTTTT
d_call: TRBD2; v_call: TRBV6-5; j_call: TRBJ2-1; clone_size: few; cdr3_length: 13; cdr3_aa: CASTKRGNNEQFF; cdr3_nt: TGTGCCAGCACCAAGCGGGGGAACAATGAGCAGTTCTTC
d_call: -; v_call: TRBV28; j_call: TRBJ2-7; clone_size: -; cdr3_length: 14; cdr3_aa: CASSYLGETYEQYF; cdr3_nt: TGTGCCAGCAGTTATCTCGGGGAAACCTACGAGCAGTACTTC
d_call: -; v_call: TRBV5-1; j_call: TRBJ2-2; clone_size: few; cdr3_length: 15; cdr3_aa: CASSWGHQNTGELFF; cdr3_nt: TGCGCCAGCAGCTGGGGACACCAGAACACCGGGGAGCTGTTTTTT
d_call: -; v_call: TRBV5-4; j_call: TRBJ2-6; clone_size: few; cdr3_length: 15; cdr3_aa: CASSLGGLGANVLTF; cdr3_nt: TGTGCCAGCAGCTTGGGAGGGCTTGGGGCCAACGTCCTGACTTTC
d_call: -; v_call: TRBV7-2; j_call: TRBJ2-5; clone_size: few; cdr3_length: 14; cdr3_aa: CASSPQIIQETQYF; cdr3_nt: TGTGCCAGCAGCCCCCAGATAATCCAAGAGACCCAGTACTTC
d_call: TRBD2; v_call: TRBV24-1; j_call: TRBJ2-1; clone_size: -; cdr3_length: 13; cdr3_aa: CATSEAGGNEQFF; cdr3_nt: TGTGCCACCAGTGAAGCGGGGGGTAATGAGCAGTTCTTC
d_call: TRBD2; v_call: TRBV20-1; j_call: TRBJ2-7; clone_size: few; cdr3_length: 16; cdr3_aa: CSARDQNLAGVNEQYF; cdr3_nt: TGCAGTGCTAGAGATCAGAACCTAGCGGGAGTTAACGAGCAGTACTTC
d_call: -; v_call: TRBV12-3/TRBV12-4; j_call: TRBJ2-6; clone_size: -; cdr3_length: 16; cdr3_aa: CASSFRPPTGSNVLTF; cdr3_nt: TGTGCCAGCAGTTTCCGCCCACCAACAGGGTCCAACGTCCTGACTTTC
d_call: -; v_call: TRBV20-1; j_call: TRBJ2-3; clone_size: -; cdr3_length: 16; cdr3_aa: CSARDAAGIYTDTQYF; cdr3_nt: TGCAGTGCTAGAGATGCGGCGGGAATCTACACAGATACGCAGTATTTT
d_call: -; v_call: TRBV3-1; j_call: TRBJ1-4; clone_size: -; cdr3_length: 14; cdr3_aa: CASSQADGDEKLFF; cdr3_nt: TGTGCCAGCAGCCAAGCCGACGGGGATGAAAAACTGTTTTTT
d_call: -; v_call: TRBV5-1; j_call: TRBJ1-6; clone_size: -; cdr3_length: 15; cdr3_aa: CASSPTEKGLSPLHF; cdr3_nt: TGCGCCAGCAGCCCGACAGAGAAGGGACTTTCACCCCTCCACTTT
d_call: TRBD1; v_call: TRBV6-2/TRBV6-3; j_call: TRBJ2-4; clone_size: few; cdr3_length: 19; cdr3_aa: CASSYVGTGVLLAKNIQYF; cdr3_nt: TGTGCCAGCAGTTATGTGGGGACAGGGGTACTTCTAGCCAAAAACATTCAGTACTTC
d_call: TRBD1; v_call: TRBV20-1; j_call: TRBJ2-2; clone_size: -; cdr3_length: 16; cdr3_aa: CSARGTGIGETGELFF; cdr3_nt: TGCAGTGCTAGAGGGACAGGGATCGGAGAAACCGGGGAGCTGTTTTTT
d_call: -; v_call: TRBV20-1; j_call: TRBJ1-1; clone_size: -; cdr3_length: 12; cdr3_aa: CSARAETGGCFF; cdr3_nt: TGCAGTGCTAGAGCCGAGACAGGCGGGTGCTTCTTT